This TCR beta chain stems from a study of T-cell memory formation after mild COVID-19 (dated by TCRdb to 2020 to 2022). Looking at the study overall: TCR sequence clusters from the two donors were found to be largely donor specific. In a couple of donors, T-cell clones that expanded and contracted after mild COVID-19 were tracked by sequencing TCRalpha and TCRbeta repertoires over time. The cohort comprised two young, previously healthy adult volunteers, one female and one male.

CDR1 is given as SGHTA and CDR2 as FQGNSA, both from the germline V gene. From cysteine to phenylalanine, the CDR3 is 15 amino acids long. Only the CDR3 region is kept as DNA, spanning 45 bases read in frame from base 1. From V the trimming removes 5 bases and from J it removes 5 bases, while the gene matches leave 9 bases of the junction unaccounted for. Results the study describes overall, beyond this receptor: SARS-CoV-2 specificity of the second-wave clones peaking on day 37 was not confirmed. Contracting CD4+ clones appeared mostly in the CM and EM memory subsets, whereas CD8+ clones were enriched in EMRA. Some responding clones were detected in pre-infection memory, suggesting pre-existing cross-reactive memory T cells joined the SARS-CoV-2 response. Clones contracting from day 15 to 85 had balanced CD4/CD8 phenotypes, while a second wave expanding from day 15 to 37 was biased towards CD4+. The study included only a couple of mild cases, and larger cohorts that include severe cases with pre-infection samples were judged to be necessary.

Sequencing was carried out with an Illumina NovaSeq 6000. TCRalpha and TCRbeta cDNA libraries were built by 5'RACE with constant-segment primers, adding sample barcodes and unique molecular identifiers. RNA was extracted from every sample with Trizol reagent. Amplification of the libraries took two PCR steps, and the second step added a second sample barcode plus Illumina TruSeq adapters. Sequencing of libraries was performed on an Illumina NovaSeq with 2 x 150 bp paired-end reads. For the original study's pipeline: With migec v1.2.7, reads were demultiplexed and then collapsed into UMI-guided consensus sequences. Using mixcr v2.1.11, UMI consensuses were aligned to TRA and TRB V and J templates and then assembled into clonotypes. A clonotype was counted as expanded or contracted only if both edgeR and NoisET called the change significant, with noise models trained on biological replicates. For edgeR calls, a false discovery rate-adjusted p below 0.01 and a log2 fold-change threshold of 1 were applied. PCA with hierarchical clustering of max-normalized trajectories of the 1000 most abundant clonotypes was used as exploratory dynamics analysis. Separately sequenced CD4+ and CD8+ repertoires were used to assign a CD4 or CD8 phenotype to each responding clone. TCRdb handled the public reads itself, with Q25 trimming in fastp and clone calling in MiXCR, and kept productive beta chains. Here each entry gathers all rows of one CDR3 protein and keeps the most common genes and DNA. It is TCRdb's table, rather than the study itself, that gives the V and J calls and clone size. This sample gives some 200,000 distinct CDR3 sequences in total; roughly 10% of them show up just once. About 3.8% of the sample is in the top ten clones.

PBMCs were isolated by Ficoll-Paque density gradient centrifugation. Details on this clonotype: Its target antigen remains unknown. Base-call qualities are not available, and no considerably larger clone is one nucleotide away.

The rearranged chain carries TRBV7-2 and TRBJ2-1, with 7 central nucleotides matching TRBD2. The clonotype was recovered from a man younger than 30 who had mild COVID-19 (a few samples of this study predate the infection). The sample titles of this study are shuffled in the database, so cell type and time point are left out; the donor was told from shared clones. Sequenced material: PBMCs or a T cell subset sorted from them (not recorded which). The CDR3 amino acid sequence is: CASSLGFAGDNEQFF. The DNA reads TGTGCCAGCAGCCTCGGTTTTGCGGGGGACAATGAGCAGTTCTTC.